These 5 T cell receptor beta chains originate from one sample sequenced in a study of neurological immune-mediated disorders. TCRdb redid the calling of the 5' RACE reads with MiXCR, one entry per CDR3 protein. Of fewer than 25,000 distinct CDR3 sequences in the sample, over 9.5% are singletons; the top ten hold about 20%. The source material was PBMCs. Source of these receptors: a woman between 55 and 75 years old with HTLV-1-associated myelopathy (HAM/TSP).

By sample share, this clonotype is medium-sized. The chain has TRBV20-1 and TRBJ2-7, with TRBD1 identical over 9 bases. CDR1 and CDR2 (germline): DFQATT, SNEGSKA (reference sequence). This CDR3 comprises 14 residues. J gave up 5 bases and V 4 bases, and 9 bases lay outside the gene matches. The DNA for the CDR3 is TGCAGTGCTATAACCGGGACAGGGTCGAACGAGCAGTACTTC. It codes for CSAITGTGSNEQYF.

The chain employs TRBV10-2 and TRBJ2-2, with TRBD2 matching 9 bases. Unmatched junction bases numbered 4, after V lost 6 bases and J lost 5 bases. The CDR3 has 14 residues. Germline V lookup: CDR1 WSHSY, CDR2 SAAADI. CDR3 nucleotides: TGCGCCAGCAGGCCGGGACTAGCTACCGGGGAGCTGTTTTTT. It yields the protein CASRPGLATGELFF.

In its sample, this clonotype was seen many times. This sequence joins TRBV30 and TRBJ1-1; TRBD1 matches at 7 bases. Germline assignment: CDR1 GTSNPN and CDR2 SVGIG (reference sequence). V shed 4 bases and J 7 bases; nucleotides not matched to a gene: 9. The length of the CDR3 is 13 residues. CDR3 nucleotide sequence: TGTGCCTGGACGCTTGGACAGGACCGTGAAGCTTTCTTT. This sequence encodes CAWTLGQDREAFF.

This clonotype was counted at least ten times. The genes are TRBV7-9 and TRBJ1-1, with a weak D call TRBD1 (6 bases). Trimming took off 6 bases at V and 0 bases at J, with 11 bases between the two ends. Germline CDR1 SEHNR, CDR2 FQNEAQ (reference sequence). The CDR3 length is 14 residues. The CDR3 reads CASSFQGLNTEAFF. CDR3 nucleotide sequence: TGTGCCAGCAGTTTCCAGGGGCTGAACACTGAAGCTTTCTTT.

In this sample, this clonotype turned up many times. The V gene is TRBV30, the J gene TRBJ2-3; D perhaps matches TRBD1 (5 bases). Trimming removed 2 bases from V and 2 bases from J, with 17 bases in between. The CDR3 runs 16 residues. Germline values: CDR1 GTSNPN, CDR2 SVGIG (reference sequence). CDR3 in amino acids: CAWSLGIWGDTDTQYF. CDR3 bases: TGTGCCTGGAGTCTTGGGATTTGGGGCGACACAGATACGCAGTATTTT.